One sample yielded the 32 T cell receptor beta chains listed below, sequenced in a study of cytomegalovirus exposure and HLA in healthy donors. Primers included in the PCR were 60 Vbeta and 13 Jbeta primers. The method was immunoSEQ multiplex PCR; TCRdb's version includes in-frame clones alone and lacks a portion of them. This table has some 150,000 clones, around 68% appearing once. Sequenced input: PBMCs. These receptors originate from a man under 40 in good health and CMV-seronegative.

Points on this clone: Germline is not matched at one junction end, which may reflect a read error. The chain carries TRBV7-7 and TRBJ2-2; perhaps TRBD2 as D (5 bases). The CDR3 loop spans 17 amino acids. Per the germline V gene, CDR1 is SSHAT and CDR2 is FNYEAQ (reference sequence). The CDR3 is CASSFGDGGSNTGELFF. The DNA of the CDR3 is TGTGCTAGCAGCTTCGGAGATGGAGGATCAAACACCGGGGAGCTGTTTTTT.

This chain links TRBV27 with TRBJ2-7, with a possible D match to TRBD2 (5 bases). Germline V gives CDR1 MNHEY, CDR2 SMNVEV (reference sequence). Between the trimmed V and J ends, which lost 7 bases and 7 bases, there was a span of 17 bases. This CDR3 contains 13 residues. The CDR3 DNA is TGTGCCAGCACCACGGACCTCCGGAGGGAGCAGTACTTC. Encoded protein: CASTTDLRREQYF.

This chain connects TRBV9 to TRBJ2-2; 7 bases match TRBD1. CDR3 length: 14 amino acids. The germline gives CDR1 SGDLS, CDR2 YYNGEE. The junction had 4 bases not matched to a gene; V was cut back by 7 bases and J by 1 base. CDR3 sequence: CASGRTGNTGELFF. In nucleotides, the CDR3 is TGTGCCAGCGGTAGGACAGGGAACACCGGGGAGCTGTTTTTT.

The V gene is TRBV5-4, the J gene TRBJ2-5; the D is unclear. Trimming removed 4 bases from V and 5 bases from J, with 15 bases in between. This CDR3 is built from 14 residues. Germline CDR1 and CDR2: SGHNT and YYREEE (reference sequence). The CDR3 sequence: CASSNRVPKETQYF. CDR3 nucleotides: TGTGCCAGCAGCAACCGGGTCCCAAAGGAGACCCAGTACTTC.

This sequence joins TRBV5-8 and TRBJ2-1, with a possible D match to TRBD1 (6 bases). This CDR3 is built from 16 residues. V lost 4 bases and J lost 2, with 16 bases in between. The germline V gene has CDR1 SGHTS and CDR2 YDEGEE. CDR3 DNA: TGTGCCAGCAGCACTCGTCGCAGGGGACCCTACAATGAGCAGTTCTTC. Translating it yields CASSTRRRGPYNEQFF. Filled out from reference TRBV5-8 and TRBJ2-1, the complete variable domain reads EAGVTQSPTHLIKTRGQQATLRCSPISGHTSVYWYQQALGLGLQFLLWYDEGEERNRGNFPPRFSGRQFPNYSSELNVNALELEDSALYLCASSTRRRGPYNEQFFGPGTRLTVL.

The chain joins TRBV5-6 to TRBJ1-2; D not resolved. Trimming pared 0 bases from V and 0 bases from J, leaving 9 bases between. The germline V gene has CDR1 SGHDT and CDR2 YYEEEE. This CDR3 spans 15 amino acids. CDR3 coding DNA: TGTGCCAGCAGCTTGGTCCCTACTGCTAACTATGGCTACACCTTC. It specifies CASSLVPTANYGYTF.

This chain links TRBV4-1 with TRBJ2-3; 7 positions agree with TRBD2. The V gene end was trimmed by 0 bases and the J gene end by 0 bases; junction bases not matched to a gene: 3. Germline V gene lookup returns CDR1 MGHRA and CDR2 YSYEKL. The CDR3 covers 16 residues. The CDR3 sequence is CASSQEASGSTDTQYF. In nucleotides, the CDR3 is TGCGCCAGCAGCCAAGAGGCTAGCGGAAGCACAGATACGCAGTATTTT.

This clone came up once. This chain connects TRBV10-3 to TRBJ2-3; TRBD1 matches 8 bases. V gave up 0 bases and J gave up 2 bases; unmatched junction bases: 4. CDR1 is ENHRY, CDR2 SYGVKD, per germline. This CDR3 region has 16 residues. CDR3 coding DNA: TGTGCCATCAGTGAGTCGGGGACAGGAGTCACAGATACGCAGTATTTT. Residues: CAISESGTGVTDTQYF.

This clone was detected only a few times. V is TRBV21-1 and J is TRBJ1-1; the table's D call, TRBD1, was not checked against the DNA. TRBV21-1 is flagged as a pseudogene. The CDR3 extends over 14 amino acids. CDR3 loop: CASSKQGCDTEAFF. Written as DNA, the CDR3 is TGTGCCAGCAGCAAACAGGGTTGTGACACTGAAGCTTTCTTT.

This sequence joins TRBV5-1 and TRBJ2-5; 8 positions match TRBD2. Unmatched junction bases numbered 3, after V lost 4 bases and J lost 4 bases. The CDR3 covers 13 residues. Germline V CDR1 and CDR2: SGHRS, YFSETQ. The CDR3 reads CASSEAGGETQYF. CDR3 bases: TGCGCCAGCAGCGAGGCGGGGGGAGAGACCCAGTACTTC. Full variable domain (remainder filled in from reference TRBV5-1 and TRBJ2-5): KAGVTQTPRYLIKTRGQQVTLSCSPISGHRSVSWYQQTPGQGLQFLFEYFSETQRNKGNFPGRFSGRQFSNSRSEMNVSTLELGDSALYLCASSEAGGETQYFGPGTRLLVL.

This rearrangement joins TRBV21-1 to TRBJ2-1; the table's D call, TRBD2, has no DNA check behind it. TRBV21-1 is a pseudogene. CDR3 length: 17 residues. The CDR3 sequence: CASSKRLLGPEDNEQFF. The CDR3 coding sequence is TGTGCCAGCAGCAAAAGACTCCTCGGCCCCGAGGACAATGAGCAGTTCTTC.

The CDR3: CASSYSNAGYNEQFF. Here the CDR3 DNA reads TGTGCCAGCAGTTACTCGAATGCAGGCTACAATGAGCAGTTCTTC. V and J are TRBV6-6 and TRBJ2-1; D is unclear. The CDR3 loop spans 15 amino acids. The V end lost 0 bases, the J end lost 3 bases, and 9 bases lay between the germline ends. Germline loops: CDR1 MNHNY, CDR2 SVGAGI (reference sequence).

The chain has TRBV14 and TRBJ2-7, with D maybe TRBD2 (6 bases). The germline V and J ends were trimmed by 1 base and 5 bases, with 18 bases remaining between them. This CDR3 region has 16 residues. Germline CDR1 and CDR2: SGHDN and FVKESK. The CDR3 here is CASSQGDGASVHEQYF. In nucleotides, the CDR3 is TGTGCCAGCAGCCAAGGAGACGGCGCTAGCGTCCACGAGCAGTACTTC.

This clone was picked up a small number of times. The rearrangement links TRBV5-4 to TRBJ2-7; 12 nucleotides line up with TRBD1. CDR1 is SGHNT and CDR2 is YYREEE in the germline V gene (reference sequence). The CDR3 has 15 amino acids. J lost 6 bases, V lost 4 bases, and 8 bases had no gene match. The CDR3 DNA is TGTGCCAGCAGCCCCTCCGGGACAGGGGGCCGCGAGCAGTACTTC. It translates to CASSPSGTGGREQYF.

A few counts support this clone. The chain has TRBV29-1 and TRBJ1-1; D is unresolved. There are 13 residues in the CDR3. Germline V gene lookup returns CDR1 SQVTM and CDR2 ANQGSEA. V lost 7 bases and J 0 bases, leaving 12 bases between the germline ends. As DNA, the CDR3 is TGCAGCGCCAGCGGAAATCTGAACACTGAAGCTTTCTTT. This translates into CSASGNLNTEAFF.

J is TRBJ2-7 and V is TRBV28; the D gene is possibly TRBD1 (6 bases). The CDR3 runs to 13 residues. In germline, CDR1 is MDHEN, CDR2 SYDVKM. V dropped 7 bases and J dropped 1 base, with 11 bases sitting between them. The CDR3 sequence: CASTPGESYEQYF. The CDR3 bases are TGTGCCAGCACCCCAGGGGAGTCCTACGAGCAGTACTTC.

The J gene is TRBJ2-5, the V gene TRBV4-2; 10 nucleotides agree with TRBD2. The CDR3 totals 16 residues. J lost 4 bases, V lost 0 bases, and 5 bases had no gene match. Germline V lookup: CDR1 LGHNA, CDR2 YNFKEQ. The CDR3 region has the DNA TGTGCCAGCAGCCAAGAGTTAGCGGGGGGAGGAGAGACCCAGTACTTC. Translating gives CASSQELAGGGETQYF.

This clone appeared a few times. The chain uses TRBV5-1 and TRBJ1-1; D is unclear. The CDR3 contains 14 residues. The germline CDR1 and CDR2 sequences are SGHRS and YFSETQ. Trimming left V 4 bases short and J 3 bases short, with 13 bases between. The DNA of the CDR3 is TGCGCCAGCAGCCTGGATCTAGCTGACACTGAAGCTTTCTTT. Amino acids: CASSLDLADTEAFF.

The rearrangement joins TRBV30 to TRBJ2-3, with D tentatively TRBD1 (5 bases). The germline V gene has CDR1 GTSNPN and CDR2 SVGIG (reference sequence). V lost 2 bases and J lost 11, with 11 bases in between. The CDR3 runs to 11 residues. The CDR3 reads CAWSPNRRQYF. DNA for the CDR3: TGTGCCTGGAGTCCGAACAGGAGGCAGTATTTT. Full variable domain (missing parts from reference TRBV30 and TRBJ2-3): SQTIHQWPATLVQPVGSPLSLECTVEGTSNPNLYWYRQAAGRGLQLLFYSVGIGQISSEVPQNLSASRPQDRQFILSSKKLLLSDSGFYLCAWSPNRRQYFGPGTRLTVL.

CDR3 in amino acids: CASSLSTGANPKNIQYF. CDR3 DNA: TGTGCCAGCAGTTTGTCAACAGGGGCGAACCCCAAAAACATTCAGTACTTC. This chain joins TRBV27 and TRBJ2-4, with 7 bases identical to TRBD1. J was trimmed by 2 bases and V by 3 bases; bases with no gene match: 10. In germline, CDR1 is MNHEY, CDR2 SMNVEV (reference sequence). This CDR3 has 17 residues.

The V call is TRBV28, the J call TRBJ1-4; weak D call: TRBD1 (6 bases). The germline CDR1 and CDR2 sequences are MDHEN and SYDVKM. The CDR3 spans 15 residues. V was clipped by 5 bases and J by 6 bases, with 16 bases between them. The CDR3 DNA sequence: TGTGCCAGCAGTCAATCCGGGGGGGGCCATGAAAAACTGTTTTTT. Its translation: CASSQSGGGHEKLFF.

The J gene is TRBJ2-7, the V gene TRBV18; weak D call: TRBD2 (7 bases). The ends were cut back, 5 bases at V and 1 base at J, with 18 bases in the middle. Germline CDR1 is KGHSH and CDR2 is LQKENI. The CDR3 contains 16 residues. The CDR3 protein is CASSGGGGAGSYEQYF. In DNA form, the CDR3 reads TGTGCCAGCTCAGGCGGGGGCGGAGCTGGGTCCTACGAGCAGTACTTC.

DNA of the CDR3: TGTGCCAGCAGCTGGGGGGGCGGGGGAAACTCAGACGAGCAGTACTTC. It codes for CASSWGGGGNSDEQYF. J is TRBJ2-7 and V is TRBV5-6; D possibly corresponds to TRBD2 (7 bases). The CDR3 is 16 amino acids. CDR1 and CDR2 from the germline V gene are SGHDT and YYEEEE. V was shortened by 3 bases and J by 5 bases, with 21 bases between the two germline ends.

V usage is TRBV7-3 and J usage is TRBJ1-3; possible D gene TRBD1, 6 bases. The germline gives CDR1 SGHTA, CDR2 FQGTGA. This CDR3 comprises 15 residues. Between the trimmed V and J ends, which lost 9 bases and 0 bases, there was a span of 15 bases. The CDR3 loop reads CARQGYGNSGNTIYF. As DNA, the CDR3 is TGTGCCAGACAGGGCTACGGAAACTCTGGAAACACCATATATTTT.

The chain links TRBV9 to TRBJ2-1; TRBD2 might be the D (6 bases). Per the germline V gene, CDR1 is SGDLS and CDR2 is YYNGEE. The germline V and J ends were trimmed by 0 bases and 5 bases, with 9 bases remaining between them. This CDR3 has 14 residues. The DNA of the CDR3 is TGTGCCAGCAGCGTAGAAGCGGGTCACAATGAGCAGTTCTTC. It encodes CASSVEAGHNEQFF. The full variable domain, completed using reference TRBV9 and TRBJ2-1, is DSGVTQTPKHLITATGQRVTLRCSPRSGDLSVYWYQQSLDQGLQFLIQYYNGEERAKGNILERFSAQQFPDLHSELNLSSLELGDSALYFCASSVEAGHNEQFFGPGTRLTVL.

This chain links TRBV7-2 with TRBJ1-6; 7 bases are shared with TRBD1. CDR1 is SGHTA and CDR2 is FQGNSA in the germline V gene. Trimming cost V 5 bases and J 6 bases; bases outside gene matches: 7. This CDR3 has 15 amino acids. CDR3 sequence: CASSPRQGSNSPLHF. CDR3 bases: TGTGCCAGCAGCCCCCGACAGGGAAGTAATTCACCCCTCCACTTT.

CDR3 sequence: CAIAEDGGNQPQHF. In DNA, the CDR3 is TGTGCCATCGCGGAGGACGGGGGCAATCAGCCCCAGCATTTT. The chain links TRBV10-3 to TRBJ1-5; D not resolved. This CDR3 has 14 amino acids. The V gene lost 8 bases and the J gene lost 2 bases, with 13 bases spanning the gap. Germline loops: CDR1 ENHRY, CDR2 SYGVKD.

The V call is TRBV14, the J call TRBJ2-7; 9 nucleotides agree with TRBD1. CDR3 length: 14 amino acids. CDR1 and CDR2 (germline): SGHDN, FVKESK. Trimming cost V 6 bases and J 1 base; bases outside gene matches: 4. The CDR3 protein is CASSPGQGSYEQYF. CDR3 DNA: TGTGCCAGCAGTCCGGGACAGGGTTCCTACGAGCAGTACTTC.

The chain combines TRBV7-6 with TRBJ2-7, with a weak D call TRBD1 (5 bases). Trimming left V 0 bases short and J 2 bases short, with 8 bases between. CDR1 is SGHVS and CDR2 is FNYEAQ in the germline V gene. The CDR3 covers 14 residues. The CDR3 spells CASSLATETYEQYF. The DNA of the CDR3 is TGTGCCAGCAGCTTAGCGACAGAAACCTACGAGCAGTACTTC.

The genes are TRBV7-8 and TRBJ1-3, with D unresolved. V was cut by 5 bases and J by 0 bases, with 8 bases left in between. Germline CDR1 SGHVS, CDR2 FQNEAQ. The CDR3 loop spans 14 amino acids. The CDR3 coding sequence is TGTGCCAGCAGCCCCGGGAGCTCTGGAAACACCATATATTTT. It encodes CASSPGSSGNTIYF.

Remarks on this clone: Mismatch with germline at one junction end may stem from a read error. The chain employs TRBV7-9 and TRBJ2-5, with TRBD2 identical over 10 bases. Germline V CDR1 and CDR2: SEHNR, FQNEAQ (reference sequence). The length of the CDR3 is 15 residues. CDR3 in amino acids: CSSSILAGGRKTQYF. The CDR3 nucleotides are TGTTCCAGCAGCATATTAGCGGGGGGCCGAAAGACCCAGTACTTC.

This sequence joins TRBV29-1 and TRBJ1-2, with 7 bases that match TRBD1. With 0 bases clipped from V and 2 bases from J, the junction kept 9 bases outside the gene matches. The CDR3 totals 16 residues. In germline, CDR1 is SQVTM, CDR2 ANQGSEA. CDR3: CSVEDPGGPTNYGYTF. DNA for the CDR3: TGCAGCGTTGAAGATCCAGGGGGTCCCACCAACTATGGCTACACCTTC.